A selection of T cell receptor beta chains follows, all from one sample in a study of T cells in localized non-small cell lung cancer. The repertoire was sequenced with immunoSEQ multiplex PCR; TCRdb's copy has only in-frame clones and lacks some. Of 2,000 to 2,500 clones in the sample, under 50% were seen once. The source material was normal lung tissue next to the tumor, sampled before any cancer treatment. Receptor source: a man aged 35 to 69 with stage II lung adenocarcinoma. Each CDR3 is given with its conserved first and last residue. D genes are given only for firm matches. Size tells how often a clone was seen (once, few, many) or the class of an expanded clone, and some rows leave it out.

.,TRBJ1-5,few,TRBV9,CANRRTVNQPQHF,TGTGCCAACAGGCGGACAGTTAATCAGCCCCAGCATTTT
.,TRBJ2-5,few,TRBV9,CASSRHRAGETQYF,TGTGCCAGCAGTCGCCACAGGGCAGGGGAGACCCAGTACTTC
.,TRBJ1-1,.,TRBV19,CASSSVVPGVFF,TGTGCCAGTAGTAGCGTCGTCCCGGGGGTTTTCTTT
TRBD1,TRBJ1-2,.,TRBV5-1,CASSRGQGNYGYTF,TGCGCCAGCAGCCGGGGACAGGGTAACTATGGCTACACCTTC
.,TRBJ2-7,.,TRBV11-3,CASSPIGLTYEQYF,TGTGCCAGCAGCCCCATTGGACTAACCTACGAGCAGTACTTC
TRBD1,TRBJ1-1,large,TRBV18,CASSPTGREAFF,TGTGCCAGCTCACCGACAGGGAGAGAAGCTTTCTTT
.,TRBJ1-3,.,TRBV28,CASSLGQSSGNTIYF,TGTGCCAGCAGTTTAGGACAGAGCTCTGGAAACACCATATATTTT
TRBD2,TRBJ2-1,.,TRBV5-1,CASSLEAGSINEQFF,TGCGCCAGCAGCTTGGAAGCGGGGAGTATTAATGAGCAGTTCTTC
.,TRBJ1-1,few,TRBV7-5,CASSSTWTYETAEAFF,TGTGCCAGCAGCTCCACCTGGACCTATGAAACTGCTGAAGCTTTCTTT
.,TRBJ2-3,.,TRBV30,CAWSAGTGHTDTQYF,TGTGCCTGGAGTGCCGGGACTGGGCACACAGATACGCAGTATTTT
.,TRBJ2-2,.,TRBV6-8,CASMYTGLTGELFF,TGTGCCAGCATGTATACAGGACTAACCGGGGAGCTGTTTTTT
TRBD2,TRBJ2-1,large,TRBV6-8,CASQLAGGSSYNEQFF,TGTGCCAGCCAACTAGCGGGGGGAAGCTCCTACAATGAGCAGTTCTTC
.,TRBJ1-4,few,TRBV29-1,CSAAAGWGEKLFF,TGCAGCGCTGCGGCAGGGTGGGGGGAAAAACTGTTTTTT
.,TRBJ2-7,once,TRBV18,CASSPLGPNRLSYEQYF,TGTGCCAGCTCACCACTGGGGCCAAACCGCCTCTCCTACGAGCAGTACTTC
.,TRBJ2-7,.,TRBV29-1,CSVELGKFSEQYF,TGCAGCGTTGAATTGGGGAAGTTCTCCGAGCAGTACTTC
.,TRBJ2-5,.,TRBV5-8,CASSDRARIRTQYF,TGTGCCAGCAGCGACCGGGCCCGTATTCGGACCCAGTACTTC
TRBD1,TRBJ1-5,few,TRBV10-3,CAISEGTGNQPQHF,TGTGCCATCAGTGAAGGGACAGGTAATCAGCCCCAGCATTTT
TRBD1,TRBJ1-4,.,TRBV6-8,CASSYGTGREKLFF,TGTGCCAGCAGTTACGGGACAGGGAGAGAAAAACTGTTTTTT
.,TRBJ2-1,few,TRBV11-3,CASSAPGTSVRGDEQFF,TGTGCCAGCAGCGCGCCCGGGACGTCGGTGAGGGGGGATGAGCAGTTCTTC
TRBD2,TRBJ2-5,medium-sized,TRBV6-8,CASSYSGLAGTKWTQYF,TGTGCCAGCAGTTACTCAGGTTTAGCGGGGACCAAATGGACCCAGTACTTC
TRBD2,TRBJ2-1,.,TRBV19,CASSIGFVSGGAYEQFF,TGTGCCAGTAGTATCGGATTTGTGAGCGGGGGGGCCTATGAGCAGTTCTTC
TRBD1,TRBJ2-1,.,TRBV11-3,CASSSSPKQGALNEQFF,TGTGCCAGCAGCTCATCCCCAAAACAGGGGGCACTCAATGAGCAGTTCTTC
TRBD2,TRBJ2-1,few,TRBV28,CASRPPGLEAFF,TGTGCCAGCAGACCTCCGGGACTAGAGGCGTTCTTC
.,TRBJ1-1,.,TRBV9,CASKPMMNTEAFF,TGTGCCAGCAAACCGATGATGAACACTGAAGCTTTCTTT
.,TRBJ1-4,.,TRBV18,CASSPTGPVATNEKLFF,TGTGCCAGCTCGCCCACAGGTCCCGTTGCAACTAATGAAAAACTGTTTTTT
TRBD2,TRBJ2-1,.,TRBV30,CAWRGRGLAGGGNEQFF,TGTGCCTGGAGAGGAAGAGGGCTAGCGGGAGGGGGCAATGAGCAGTTCTTC
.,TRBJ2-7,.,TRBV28,CASSPGSATGEQYF,TGTGCCAGCAGTCCAGGGTCCGCTACGGGCGAGCAGTACTTC
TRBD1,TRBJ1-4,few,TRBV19,CASSIATGANEKLFF,TGTGCCAGTAGTATCGCTACAGGGGCTAATGAAAAACTGTTTTTT
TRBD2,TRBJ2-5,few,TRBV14,CASSQDKASGVQETQYF,TGTGCCAGCAGCCAAGATAAGGCGAGCGGGGTTCAAGAGACCCAGTACTTC
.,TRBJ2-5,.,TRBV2,CASSEQGGQETQYF,TGTGCCAGCAGTGAACAGGGGGGTCAAGAGACCCAGTACTTC
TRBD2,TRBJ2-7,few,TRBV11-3,CASSLGLSGRYEQYF,TGTGCCAGCAGCTTAGGACTTAGCGGGAGGTACGAGCAGTACTTC
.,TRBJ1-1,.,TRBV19,CASSSQVGEAFF,TGTGCCAGTAGTTCCCAGGTCGGTGAAGCTTTCTTT
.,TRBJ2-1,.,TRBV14,CASSQDFGQGSTEQFF,TGTGCCAGCAGCCAAGACTTCGGACAAGGGAGTACTGAGCAGTTCTTC
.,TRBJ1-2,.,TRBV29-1,CSVGEVEGGYGYTF,TGCAGCGTTGGGGAGGTGGAGGGAGGATATGGCTACACCTTC
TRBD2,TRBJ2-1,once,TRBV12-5,CASVASGRANEQFF,TGTGCTAGTGTCGCTAGCGGGAGGGCCAATGAGCAGTTCTTC
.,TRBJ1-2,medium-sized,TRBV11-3,CASSPPGWREDNYGYTF,TGTGCCAGCAGCCCACCGGGGTGGAGGGAAGACAACTATGGCTACACCTTC
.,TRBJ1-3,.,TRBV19,CASNSRDGASGNTIYF,TGTGCCAGTAACTCACGGGACGGTGCCTCTGGAAACACCATATATTTT
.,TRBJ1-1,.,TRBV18,CASSPPNSGTEAFF,TGTGCCAGCTCACCACCGAACAGTGGCACTGAAGCTTTCTTT
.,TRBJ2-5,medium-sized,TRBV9,CASSVGSSGTPETQYF,TGTGCCAGCAGCGTAGGCTCCAGTGGGACTCCGGAGACCCAGTACTTC
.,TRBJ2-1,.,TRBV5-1,CASSLGTAYNEQFF,TGCGCCAGCAGCTTGGGGACAGCCTACAATGAGCAGTTCTTC
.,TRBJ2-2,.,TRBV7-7,CASSSNTRTGELFF,TGTGCCAGCAGCTCCAACACGAGAACCGGGGAGCTGTTTTTT
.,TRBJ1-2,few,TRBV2,CAGGTNGNYGYTF,TGTGCCGGGGGGACGAACGGTAACTATGGCTACACCTTC
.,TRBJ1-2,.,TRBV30,CAWSGRGNYGYTF,TGTGCCTGGAGTGGTCGAGGGAACTATGGCTACACCTTC
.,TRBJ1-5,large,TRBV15,CATSSLGFDQPQHF,TGTGCCACCAGCAGCTTAGGGTTTGATCAGCCCCAGCATTTT